A single sample is the source of the 12 T cell receptor beta chains below, sequenced in a study of graft-versus-host responses after intestinal transplantation. What these receptors recognize is not known. Produced via immunoSEQ multiplex PCR; TCRdb's table is partial and in-frame only. The sample carries about 90,000 clones, about 93% recorded once. Source: unstimulated CD8+ T cells sorted from spleen or lymph node cells, taken before transplant. These receptor sequences come from a human donor who was the organ donor for an intestinal transplant.

J is TRBJ2-7 and V is TRBV29-1; TRBD1 agrees at 9 bases. Germline V lookup: CDR1 SQVTM, CDR2 ANQGSEA. This CDR3 contains 13 residues. V lost 7 bases, J lost 1 base, and 5 bases stayed unmatched. CDR3: CSGSGTGSYEQYF. In nucleotides, the CDR3 is TGCAGCGGGTCGGGGACAGGGTCCTACGAGCAGTACTTC.

V gene TRBV11-2 combines with J gene TRBJ2-7; TRBD2 might be the D (7 bases). CDR3 length: 16 amino acids. Deletions cut 6 bases from V and 7 bases from J, with 25 bases between. Germline CDR1 reads SGHAT; CDR2 reads FQNNGV. CDR3 sequence: CASRRGKRGGPQEQYF. The CDR3 nucleotides read TGTGCCAGCAGGAGGGGGAAAAGGGGAGGGCCTCAGGAGCAGTACTTC.

This clone has just one count. The V and J genes are TRBV27 and TRBJ2-3; D gene ambiguous. V was pared by 2 bases and J by 0 bases, with 3 bases between. Germline V gene sequence: CDR1 MNHEY, CDR2 SMNVEV (reference sequence). This CDR3 comprises 13 residues. CDR3 nucleotide sequence: TGTGCCAGCAGTTTACCGAGCACAGATACGCAGTATTTT. This codes for CASSLPSTDTQYF.

To note about this clone: The junction differs from germline at one of its ends, possibly a read error. The rearrangement links TRBV19 to TRBJ2-1, with 8 bases lining up with TRBD2. CDR1 is LNHDA and CDR2 is SQIVND in the germline V gene (reference sequence). The CDR3 totals 14 residues. CDR3 sequence (DNA): TGTGCCAGTAGTATGGGCGGGACTAGAAGGGAAGAAGTCTTC. Amino acid sequence: CASSMGGTRREEVF.

V is TRBV4-1 and J is TRBJ2-1; TRBD2 matches at 11 bases. Germline CDR1 MGHRA, CDR2 YSYEKL. The CDR3 is 17 amino acids. V shed 4 bases and J 9 bases; nucleotides not matched to a gene: 14. CDR3 in amino acids: CASSLIITSGGTIEQFF. The CDR3, as DNA: TGCGCCAGCAGCCTGATTATCACTAGCGGGGGTACTATTGAGCAGTTCTTC.

The CDR3 region has the DNA TGTGCCAGCAGCTTATGGGCGGGGACCCAAGAGACCCAGTACTTC. Residues: CASSLWAGTQETQYF. The chain joins TRBV11-2 to TRBJ2-5, with a tentative D call TRBD2 (6 bases). The CDR3 totals 15 residues. Trimming removed 2 bases at V and 1 base at J, with 11 bases between. Germline CDR1 and CDR2: SGHAT and FQNNGV.

The J gene is TRBJ2-7, the V gene TRBV7-3; D may be TRBD2 (7 bases). Germline CDR1 reads SGHTA; CDR2 reads FQGTGA. Between the trimmed V and J ends, which lost 5 bases and 5 bases, there was a span of 13 bases. This CDR3 has 13 amino acids. Here the CDR3 DNA reads TGTGCCAGCAGCCCGGGGGGCAACCACGAGCAGTACTTC. Translating it yields CASSPGGNHEQYF.

The genes are TRBV29-1 and TRBJ2-1; perhaps TRBD1 as D (7 bases). The germline V and J ends were trimmed by 8 bases and 4 bases, with 9 bases remaining between them. The CDR3 runs to 11 residues. CDR1 SQVTM and CDR2 ANQGSEA come from the germline V gene. CDR3 bases: TGCAGCCCAGGGGGGTACAATGAGCAGTTCTTC. It yields the protein CSPGGYNEQFF.

The chain recombines TRBV27 with TRBJ2-5, with D perhaps TRBD2 (6 bases). Per germline, CDR1 MNHEY and CDR2 SMNVEV (reference sequence). The CDR3 runs 13 residues. Trimming left V 3 bases short and J 11 bases short, with 16 bases between. CDR3 protein: CASSFPPDREQYF. The CDR3 nucleotides read TGTGCCAGCAGTTTCCCCCCCGATCGGGAGCAGTACTTC.

V is TRBV15 and J is TRBJ2-3; no firm D call. The CDR3 is 15 amino acids. Trimming shortened V by 5 bases and J by 4 bases, and 16 bases separated the two germline ends. CDR1 and CDR2 from the germline V gene are LNHNV and YYDKDF (reference sequence). The CDR3 sequence is CATSGQAEVPDTQYF. DNA for the CDR3: TGTGCCACCAGCGGGCAGGCAGAAGTCCCAGATACGCAGTATTTT. Together with reference TRBV15 and TRBJ2-3, the CDR3 gives the full variable domain: DAMVIQNPRYQVTQFGKPVTLSCSQTLNHNVMYWYQQKSSQAPKLLFHYYDKDFNNEADTPDNFQSRRPNTSFCFLDIRSPGLGDTAMYLCATSGQAEVPDTQYFGPGTRLTVL.

The sample holds a few counts of this clone. Additional DNA sequences in this sample encode the identical CDR3. V is TRBV6-5 and J is TRBJ2-7, with 9 bases identical to TRBD1. V gave up 5 bases and J gave up 3 bases; unmatched junction bases: 5. The CDR3 spans 14 residues. CDR1 and CDR2 from the germline V gene are MNHEY and SVGAGI. The CDR3 reads CASSPGTGIYEQYF. DNA for the CDR3: TGTGCCAGCAGTCCCGGGACAGGGATCTACGAGCAGTACTTC.

Only one count was recorded for this clone. The rearrangement joins TRBV29-1 to TRBJ2-7, with D tentatively TRBD2 (6 bases). V lost 7 bases and J 1 base, leaving 11 bases between the germline ends. The CDR3 has 12 residues. Germline V gives CDR1 SQVTM, CDR2 ANQGSEA. The CDR3 sequence: CSAEGGSYEQYF. The CDR3 coding sequence is TGCAGCGCGGAGGGTGGATCCTACGAGCAGTACTTC.